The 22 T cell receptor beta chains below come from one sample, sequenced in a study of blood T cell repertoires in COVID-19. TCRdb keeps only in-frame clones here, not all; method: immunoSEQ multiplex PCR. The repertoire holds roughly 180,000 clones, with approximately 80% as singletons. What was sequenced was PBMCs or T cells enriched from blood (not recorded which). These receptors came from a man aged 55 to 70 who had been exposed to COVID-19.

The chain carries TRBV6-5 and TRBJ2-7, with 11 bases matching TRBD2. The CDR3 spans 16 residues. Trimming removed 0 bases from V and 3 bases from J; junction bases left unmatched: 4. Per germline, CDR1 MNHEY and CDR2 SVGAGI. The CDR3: CASSYSTLAGDYEQYF. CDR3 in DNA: TGTGCCAGCAGTTACTCGACACTAGCGGGAGACTACGAGCAGTACTTC.

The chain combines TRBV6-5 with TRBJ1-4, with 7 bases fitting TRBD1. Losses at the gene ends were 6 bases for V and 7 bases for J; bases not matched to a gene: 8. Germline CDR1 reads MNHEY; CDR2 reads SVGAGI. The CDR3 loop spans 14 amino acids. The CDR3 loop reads CASSRRGRGEKLFF. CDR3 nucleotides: TGTGCCAGCAGCCGAAGGGGGCGCGGTGAAAAACTGTTTTTT.

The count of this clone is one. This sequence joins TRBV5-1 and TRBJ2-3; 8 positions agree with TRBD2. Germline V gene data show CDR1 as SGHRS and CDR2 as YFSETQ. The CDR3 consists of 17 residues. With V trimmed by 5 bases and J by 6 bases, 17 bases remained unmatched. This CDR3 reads CASSLAGQATWTDTQYF. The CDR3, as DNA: TGCGCCAGCAGTTTAGCGGGGCAGGCCACTTGGACGGATACGCAGTATTTT.

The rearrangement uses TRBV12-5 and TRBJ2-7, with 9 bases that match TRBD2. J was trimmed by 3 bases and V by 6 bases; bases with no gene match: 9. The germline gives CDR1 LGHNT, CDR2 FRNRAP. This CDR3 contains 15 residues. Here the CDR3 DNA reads TGTGCTAGTGGCGTTGGGCTAGCGGGATACTACGAGCAGTACTTC. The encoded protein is CASGVGLAGYYEQYF.

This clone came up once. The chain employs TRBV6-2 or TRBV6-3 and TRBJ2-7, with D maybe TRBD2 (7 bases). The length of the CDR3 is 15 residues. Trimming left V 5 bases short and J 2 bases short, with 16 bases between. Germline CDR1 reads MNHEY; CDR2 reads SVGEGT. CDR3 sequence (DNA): TGTGCCAGCAGTCTCCGGAGGGGGGGGACCTACGAGCAGTACTTC. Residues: CASSLRRGGTYEQYF.

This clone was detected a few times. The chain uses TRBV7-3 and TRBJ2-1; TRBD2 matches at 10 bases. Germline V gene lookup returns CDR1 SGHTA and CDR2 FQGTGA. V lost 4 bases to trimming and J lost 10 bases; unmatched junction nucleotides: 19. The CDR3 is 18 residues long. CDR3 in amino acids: CASSSEEGSGRATREQFF. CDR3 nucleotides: TGTGCCAGCAGCTCGGAAGAGGGAAGCGGGAGGGCCACTCGAGAGCAGTTCTTC.

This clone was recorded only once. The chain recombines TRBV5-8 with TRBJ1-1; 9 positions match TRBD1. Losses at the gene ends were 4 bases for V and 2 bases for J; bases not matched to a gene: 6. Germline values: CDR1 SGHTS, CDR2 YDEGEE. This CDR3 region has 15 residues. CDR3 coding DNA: TGTGCCAGCAGCCCCGGGACAGGGCCAAACACTGAAGCTTTCTTT. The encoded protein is CASSPGTGPNTEAFF.

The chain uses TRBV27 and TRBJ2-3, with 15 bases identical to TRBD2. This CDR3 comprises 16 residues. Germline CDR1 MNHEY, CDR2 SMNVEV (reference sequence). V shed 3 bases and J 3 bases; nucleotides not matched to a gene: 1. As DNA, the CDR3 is TGTGCCAGCAGTTTCGGGACTAGCGGGGGGACAGATACGCAGTATTTT. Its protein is CASSFGTSGGTDTQYF.

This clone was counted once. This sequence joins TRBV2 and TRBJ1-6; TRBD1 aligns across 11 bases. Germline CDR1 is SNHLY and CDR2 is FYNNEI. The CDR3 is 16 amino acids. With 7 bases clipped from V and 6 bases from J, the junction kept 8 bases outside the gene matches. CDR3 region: CASIGTGGISNSPLHF. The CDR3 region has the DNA TGTGCCAGCATTGGGACAGGGGGAATTTCTAATTCACCCCTCCACTTT.

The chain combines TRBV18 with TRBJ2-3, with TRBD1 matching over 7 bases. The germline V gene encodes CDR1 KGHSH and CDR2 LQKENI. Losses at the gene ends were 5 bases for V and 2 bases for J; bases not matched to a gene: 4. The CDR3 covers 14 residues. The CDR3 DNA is TGTGCCAGCTCAACGGGACAGATCACAGATACGCAGTATTTT. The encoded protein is CASSTGQITDTQYF.

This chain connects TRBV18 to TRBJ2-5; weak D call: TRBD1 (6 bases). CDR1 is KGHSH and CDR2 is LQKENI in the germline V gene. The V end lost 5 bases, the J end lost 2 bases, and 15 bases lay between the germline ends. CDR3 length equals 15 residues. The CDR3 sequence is CASSFYRDKQETQYF. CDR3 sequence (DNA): TGTGCCAGCTCATTCTACCGGGACAAACAAGAGACCCAGTACTTC.

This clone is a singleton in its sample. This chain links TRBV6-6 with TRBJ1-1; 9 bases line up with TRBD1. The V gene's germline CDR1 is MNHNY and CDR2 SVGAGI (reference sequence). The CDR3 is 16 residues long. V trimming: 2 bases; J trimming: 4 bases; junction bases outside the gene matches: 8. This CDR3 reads CASSYPPGTGSTEAFF. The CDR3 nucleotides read TGTGCCAGCAGTTACCCTCCCGGGACAGGGAGCACTGAAGCTTTCTTT.

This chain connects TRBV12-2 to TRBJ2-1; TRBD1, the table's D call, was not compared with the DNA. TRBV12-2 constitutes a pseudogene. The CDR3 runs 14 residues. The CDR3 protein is CASRPGQGINEQFF. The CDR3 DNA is TGTGCAAGTCGGCCGGGACAGGGAATCAATGAGCAGTTCTTC.

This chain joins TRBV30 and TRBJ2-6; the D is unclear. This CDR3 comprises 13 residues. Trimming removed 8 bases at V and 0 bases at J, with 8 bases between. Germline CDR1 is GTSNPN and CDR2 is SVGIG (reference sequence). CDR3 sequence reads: CAQTTSGANVLTF. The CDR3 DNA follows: TGTGCCCAAACAACCTCTGGGGCCAACGTCCTGACTTTC.

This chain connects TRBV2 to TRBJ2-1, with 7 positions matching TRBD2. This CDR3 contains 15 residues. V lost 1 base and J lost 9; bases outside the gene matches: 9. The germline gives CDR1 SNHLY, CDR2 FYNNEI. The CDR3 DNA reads TGTGCCAGCAGTGAAGTGCAGGGAGGCGGGAGTGAGCAGTTCTTC. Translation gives CASSEVQGGGSEQFF.

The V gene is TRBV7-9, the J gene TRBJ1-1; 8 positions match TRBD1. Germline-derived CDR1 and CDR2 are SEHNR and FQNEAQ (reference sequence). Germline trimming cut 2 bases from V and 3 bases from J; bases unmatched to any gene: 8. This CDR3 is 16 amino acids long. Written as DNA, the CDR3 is TGTGCCAGCAGCTTATCGGCAGGGGGCGGGTACACTGAAGCTTTCTTT. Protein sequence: CASSLSAGGGYTEAFF. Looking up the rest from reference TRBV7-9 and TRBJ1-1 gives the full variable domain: DTGVSQNPRHKITKRGQNVTFRCDPISEHNRLYWYRQTLGQGPEFLTYFQNEAQLEKSRLLSDRFSAERPKGSFSTLEIQRTEQGDSAMYLCASSLSAGGGYTEAFFGQGTRLTVV.

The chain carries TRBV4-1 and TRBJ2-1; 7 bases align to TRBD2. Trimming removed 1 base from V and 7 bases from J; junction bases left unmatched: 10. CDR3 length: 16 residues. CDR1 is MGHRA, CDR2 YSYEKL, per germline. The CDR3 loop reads CASSQVIGTNRNEQFF. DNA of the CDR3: TGCGCCAGCAGCCAAGTAATCGGGACTAATAGGAATGAGCAGTTCTTC.

The CDR3 loop reads CASSRQGDSYEQYF. Here the CDR3 DNA reads TGTGCCAGCTCACGGCAGGGGGACTCCTACGAGCAGTACTTC. The rearrangement uses TRBV18 and TRBJ2-7, with TRBD1 matching over 7 bases. Germline CDR1 reads KGHSH; CDR2 reads LQKENI. Germline trimming cut 4 bases from V and 0 bases from J; bases unmatched to any gene: 3. This CDR3 spans 14 amino acids.

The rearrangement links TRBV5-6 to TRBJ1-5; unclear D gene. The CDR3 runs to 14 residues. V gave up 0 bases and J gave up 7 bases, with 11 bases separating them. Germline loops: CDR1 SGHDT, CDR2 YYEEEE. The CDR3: CASSLEQGGQPQHF. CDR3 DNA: TGTGCCAGCAGCTTGGAGCAAGGCGGACAGCCCCAGCATTTT.

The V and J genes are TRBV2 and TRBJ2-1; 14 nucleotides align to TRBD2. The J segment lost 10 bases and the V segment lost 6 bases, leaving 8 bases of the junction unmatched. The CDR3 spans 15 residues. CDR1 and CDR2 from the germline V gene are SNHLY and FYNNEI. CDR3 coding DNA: TGTGCCAGCAGGATGGGACTAGCGGGAGTTACCGAGCAGTTCTTC. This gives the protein CASRMGLAGVTEQFF.

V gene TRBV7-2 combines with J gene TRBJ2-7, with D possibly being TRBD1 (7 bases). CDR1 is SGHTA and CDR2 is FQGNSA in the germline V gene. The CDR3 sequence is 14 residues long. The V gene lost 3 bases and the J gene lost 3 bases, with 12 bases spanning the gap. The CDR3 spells CASSFSGGIYEQYF. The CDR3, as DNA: TGTGCCAGCAGCTTTTCAGGGGGGATCTACGAGCAGTACTTC.

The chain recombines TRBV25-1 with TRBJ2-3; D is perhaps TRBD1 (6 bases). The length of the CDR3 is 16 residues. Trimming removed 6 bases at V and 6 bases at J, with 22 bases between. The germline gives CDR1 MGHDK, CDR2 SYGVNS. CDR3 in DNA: TGTGCCAGCAGCGCGGACAGTTTGGGGAGATCCGATACGCAGTATTTT. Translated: CASSADSLGRSDTQYF. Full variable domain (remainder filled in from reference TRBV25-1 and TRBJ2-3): EADIYQTPRYLVIGTGKKITLECSQTMGHDKMYWYQQDPGMELHLIHYSYGVNSTEKGDLSSESTVSRIRTEHFPLTLESARPSHTSQYLCASSADSLGRSDTQYFGPGTRLTVL.